The clone carrying this TCR beta chain appeared a few times. Its target is not known. The sample originates from a study of glioma-infiltrating T cells. V gave up 8 bases and J gave up 3 bases, with 14 bases separating them. The CDR3 is 14 residues long. CDR1 and CDR2 (germline): KGHSH, LQKENI. The iRepertoire nested amplicon-rescue multiplex PCR amplified TCR alpha and beta CDR3s from RNA. TCRdb ran MiXCR on the multiplex PCR reads and lists one entry per CDR3 protein. This table has about 130,000 distinct CDR3 sequences, approximately 24% appearing once. Overall study findings and caveats: Tissue-blood divergence was below expectation in non-neoplastic patients, above in gliomas.

The chain carries TRBV18 and TRBJ2-1; no clear D gene. Sample: glioma tissue, nonneoplastic brain tissue, or PBMCs (not recorded which). The sequence was collected from a human donor with low-grade glioma or glioblastoma, undergoing nonglioma brain surgery, or in good health (not recorded which). The CDR3 nucleotides are TGTGCCAGCAGCTTGGTGGCGCACTACAATGAGCAGTTCTTC. It codes for CASSLVAHYNEQFF.